This T cell receptor (beta chain) was identified during a study of cytomegalovirus exposure and HLA in healthy donors. The CDR3 contains 14 residues. Per germline, CDR1 SEHNR and CDR2 FQNEAQ (reference sequence). V was trimmed by 5 bases and J by 5 bases, leaving 12 bases between them. The primer mix had 60 Vbeta and 13 Jbeta primers. TCRdb's copy holds only in-frame clones and misses some; the assay was immunoSEQ multiplex PCR. The sample consists of 140,000 to 150,000 clones, over 70% of them appearing once. Study conclusions and caveats: Sequencing likely produced, as an artifact, a cluster of highly shared sequence variants. A missense variant in DCLRE1C was later tied to TCR beta V- and J-gene trimming. Information on immune exposure was restricted to one variable (CMV serostatus).

It was healthy bone marrow donors who served as donors. Points on this clone: Its antigen remains unidentified.

This receptor was taken from a man aged 35 to 55 in good health and CMV-seronegative. This chain links TRBV7-9 with TRBJ2-2, with unresolved D. The sequenced sample consisted of PBMCs. CDR3 residues: CASSPGFLTGELFF. The CDR3 region has the DNA TGTGCCAGCAGCCCGGGTTTTTTGACCGGGGAGCTGTTTTTT.